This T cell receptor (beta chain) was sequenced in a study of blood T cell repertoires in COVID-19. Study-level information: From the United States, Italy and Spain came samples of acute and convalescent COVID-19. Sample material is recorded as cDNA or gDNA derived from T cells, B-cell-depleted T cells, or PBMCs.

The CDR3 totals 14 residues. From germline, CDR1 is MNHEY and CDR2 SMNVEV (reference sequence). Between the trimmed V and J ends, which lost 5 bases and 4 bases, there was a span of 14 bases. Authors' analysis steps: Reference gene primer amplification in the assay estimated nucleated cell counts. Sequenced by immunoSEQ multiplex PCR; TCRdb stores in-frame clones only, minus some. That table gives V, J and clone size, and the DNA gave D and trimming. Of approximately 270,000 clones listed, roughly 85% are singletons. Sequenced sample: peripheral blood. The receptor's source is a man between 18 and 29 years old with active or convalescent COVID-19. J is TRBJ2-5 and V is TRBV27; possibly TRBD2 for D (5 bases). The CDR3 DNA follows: TGTGCCAGCAGTCGGGGTGATTGGGCAGAGACCCAGTACTTC. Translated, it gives CASSRGDWAETQYF.